A single sample gave rise to the 2 T cell receptor beta chains below, sequenced in a study of T-cell reconstitution after alpha-beta-depleted transplantation in children. For TCRbeta, the library was prepared with unique molecular identifiers. One entry per CDR3 protein results from TCRdb running MiXCR on the PCR reads. This sample carries about 200,000 distinct CDR3 sequences, 5.5% to 7% of them seen once, and the ten largest clones take about 4.3%. Source: PBMCs, taken before TCRalphabeta/CD19-depleted stem cell transplant. The receptors here all came from a girl younger than two with combined immunodeficiency, due to receive a stem cell transplant.

This clonotype is medium-sized. V usage is TRBV28 and J usage is TRBJ1-6; weak D call: TRBD1 (5 bases). This CDR3 spans 14 amino acids. V shed 3 bases and J shed 17 bases, with 20 bases lying between them. The V gene's germline CDR1 is MDHEN and CDR2 SYDVKM. CDR3 region: CASSLVFGTRGIHF. The CDR3 nucleotides read TGTGCCAGCAGTTTGGTATTCGGGACCCGGGGCATCCACTTT.

This clonotype was found many times. The chain uses TRBV20-1 and TRBJ2-7; 7 nucleotides match TRBD2. CDR1 DFQATT and CDR2 SNEGSKA come from the germline V gene (reference sequence). V trimming: 2 bases; J trimming: 1 base; junction bases outside the gene matches: 8. There are 15 residues in the CDR3. CDR3 DNA sequence: TGCAGTGCTAGACCCCCCAGCGGGAAGTCCTACGAGCAGTACTTC. It specifies CSARPPSGKSYEQYF.